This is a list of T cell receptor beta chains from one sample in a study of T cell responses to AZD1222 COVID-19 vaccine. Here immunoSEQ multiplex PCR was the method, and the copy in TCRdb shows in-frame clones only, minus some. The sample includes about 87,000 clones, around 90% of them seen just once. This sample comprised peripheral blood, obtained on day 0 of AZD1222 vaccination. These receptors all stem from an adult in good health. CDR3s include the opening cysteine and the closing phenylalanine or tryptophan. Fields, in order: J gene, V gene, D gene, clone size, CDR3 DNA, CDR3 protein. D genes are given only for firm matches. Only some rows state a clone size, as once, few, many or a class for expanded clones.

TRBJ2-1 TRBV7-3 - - TGTGCCAGCAGCCCAGACCCCTCATACAATGAGCAGTTCTTC CASSPDPSYNEQFF
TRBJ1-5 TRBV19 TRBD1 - TGTGCCAGTACTAACAGGGGGGTCCAGCCCCAGCATTTT CASTNRGVQPQHF
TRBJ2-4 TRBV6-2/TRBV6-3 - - TGTGCCAGCAGTTACTCGGTACAAAAGTACTTC CASSYSVQKYF
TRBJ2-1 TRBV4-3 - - TGCGCCAGCAGCCAAGTATCCAATTCCTACAATGAGCAGTTCTTC CASSQVSNSYNEQFF
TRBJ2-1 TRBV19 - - TGTGCCAGTAGTTGGAAACGGAGCTCCTACAATGAGCAGTTCTTC CASSWKRSSYNEQFF
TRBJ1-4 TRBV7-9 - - TGTGCCAGCAGCTCCTTGGGGGTTGATGAAAAACTGTTTTTT CASSSLGVDEKLFF
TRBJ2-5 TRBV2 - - TGTGCCAGCAGTGATCGGCAGGGGGGAGAGACCCAGTACTTC CASSDRQGGETQYF
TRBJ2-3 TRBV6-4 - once TGTGCCAGCAGTGACTCAGGGGGGCCAGATACGCAGTATTTT CASSDSGGPDTQYF
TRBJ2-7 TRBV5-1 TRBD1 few TGCGCCAGCAGCCCCGAACAGGGGTCCTACGAGCAGTACTTC CASSPEQGSYEQYF
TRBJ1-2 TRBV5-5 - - TGTGCCAGCAGCTCCCGGACGGATTCGGGCTACACCTTC CASSSRTDSGYTF
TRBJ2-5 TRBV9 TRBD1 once TGTGCCAGCAGCGTAGGGGGACAGGTCCAAGAGACCCAGTACTTC CASSVGGQVQETQYF
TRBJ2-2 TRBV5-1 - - TGCGCCAGCAGCCCAGGCCACAACACCGGGGAGCTGTTTTTT CASSPGHNTGELFF
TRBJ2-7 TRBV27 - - TGTGCCAGCAGTACCCCAGTGGGAGGACATTACGAGCAGTACTTC CASSTPVGGHYEQYF
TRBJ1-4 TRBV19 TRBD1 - TGTGCCGCGGAGGGGGCTTCATCTTTGAAACTGTTTTTT CAAEGASSLKLFF
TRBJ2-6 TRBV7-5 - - TGTGTCAGAAGCTTACTGAGCTCTGGGGCCAACGTCCTGACTTTC CVRSLLSSGANVLTF
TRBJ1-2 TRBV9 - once TGTGCCAGCGTTAGAGCTGGTGCCTATGGCTACACCTTC CASVRAGAYGYTF
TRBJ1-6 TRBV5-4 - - TGTGCCAGCAGCCTTGATAATTCACCCCTCCACTTT CASSLDNSPLHF
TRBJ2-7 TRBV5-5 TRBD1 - TGTGCCAGCAGCGGCCAAAGGGGGCTCTACGAGCAGTACTTC CASSGQRGLYEQYF
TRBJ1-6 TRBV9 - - TGTGCCAGCAGCGGAGGGACCACACACGGACCCCTCCACTTT CASSGGTTHGPLHF
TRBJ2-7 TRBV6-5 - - TGTGCCAGCAGTCCAGACACAGAACTCTACGAGCAGTACTTC CASSPDTELYEQYF
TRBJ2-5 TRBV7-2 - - TGTGCCAGCAGCTTACGGGGTGCCCCTCAAGAGACCCAGTACTTC CASSLRGAPQETQYF
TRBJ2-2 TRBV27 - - TGTGCCAGCAGTCCTAACACCGGGGAGCTGTTTTTT CASSPNTGELFF
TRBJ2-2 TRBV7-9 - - TGTGCCAGCAGCTTAGTAACCTATAACACCGGGGAGCTGTTTTTT CASSLVTYNTGELFF
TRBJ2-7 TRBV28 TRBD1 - TGTGCCAGCAGTTTAGTGGGACAGGGCCACGAGCAGTACTTC CASSLVGQGHEQYF
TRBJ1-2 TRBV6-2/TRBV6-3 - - TGTGCCAGCAGTTACGCCGGGACCACGTATGGCTACACCTTC CASSYAGTTYGYTF
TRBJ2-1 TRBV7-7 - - TGTGCTAGCAGCTCCACGTTGTCCGATGAGCAGTTCTTC CASSSTLSDEQFF
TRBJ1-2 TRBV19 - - TGTGCCAGTAGTCAGGGGTTCCACTATGGCTACACCTTC CASSQGFHYGYTF
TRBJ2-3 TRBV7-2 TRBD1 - TGTGCCAGCAGGGAGGGACAGGGGCCGGATACGCAGTATTTT CASREGQGPDTQYF
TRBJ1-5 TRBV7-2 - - TGTGCCAGCAGCCCCCGGGCCTCGTTGGGGCCCCAGCATTTT CASSPRASLGPQHF
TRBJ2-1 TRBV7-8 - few TGTGCCAGCACCCCAGGGCGGTTTGGGACGGGGGGCACCTACAATGAGCAGTTCTTC CASTPGRFGTGGTYNEQFF